This note documents a single TCR beta chain sequence. The data were obtained in a study of blood T cell repertoires in COVID-19. Across the whole study: From T cells, B-cell-depleted T cells, or PBMCs came the material, which was cDNA or gDNA.

The CDR3 is 12 residues long. The V gene lost 8 bases and the J gene lost 12 bases, with 19 bases spanning the gap. Germline V gene data show CDR1 as MDHEN and CDR2 as SYDVKM. Under the authors' procedure: Amplification of reference gene primers was used by the study to estimate nucleated cell counts. Profiling relied on immunoSEQ multiplex PCR, and the TCRdb table lists in-frame clones only, not all of them. V and J calls and clone size come straight from that table; D and trimming were deduced from the DNA. This sample has around 99,000 clones; over 80% occur once, and the top ten carry roughly 1.2%.

The chain links TRBV28 to TRBJ2-5, with D tentatively TRBD2 (6 bases). This TCR was sampled from a woman aged 25 to 39 with acute or convalescent COVID-19. The sample taken for sequencing was peripheral blood. The CDR3 is CASRRRDFPEYF. The DNA for the CDR3 is TGTGCCAGCCGAAGGAGGGACTTCCCCGAGTACTTC.